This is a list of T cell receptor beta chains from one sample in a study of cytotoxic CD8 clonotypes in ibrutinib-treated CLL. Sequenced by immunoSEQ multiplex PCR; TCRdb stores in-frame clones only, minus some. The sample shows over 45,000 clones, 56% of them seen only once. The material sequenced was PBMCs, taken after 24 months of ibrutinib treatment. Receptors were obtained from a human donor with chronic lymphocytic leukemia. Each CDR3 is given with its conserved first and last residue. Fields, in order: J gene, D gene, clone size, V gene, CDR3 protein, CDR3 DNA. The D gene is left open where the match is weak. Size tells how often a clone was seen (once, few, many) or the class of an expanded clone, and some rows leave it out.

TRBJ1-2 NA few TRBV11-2 CASSSHFTGLEYGYTF TGTGCCAGCAGCTCCCATTTCACAGGGTTGGAGTATGGCTACACCTTC
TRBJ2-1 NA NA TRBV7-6 CASSLNSVSYNEQFF TGTGCCAGCAGCTTAAACAGCGTCAGCTACAATGAGCAGTTCTTC
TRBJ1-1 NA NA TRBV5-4 CASKGESDYGSDTEAFF TGTGCCAGCAAGGGGGAGTCGGACTACGGTTCGGACACTGAAGCTTTCTTT
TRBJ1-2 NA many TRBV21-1 CASSRGTQGRPEANYGYTF TGTGCCAGCAGCAGAGGGACACAGGGGAGACCGGAAGCTAACTATGGCTACACCTTC
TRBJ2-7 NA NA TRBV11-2 CASSPTSGVPSYEQYF TGTGCCAGCAGCCCAACCTCGGGCGTTCCGTCCTACGAGCAGTACTTC
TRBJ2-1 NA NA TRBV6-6 CASSYSGVLYNEQFF TGTGCCAGCAGTTACTCAGGTGTCCTCTACAATGAGCAGTTCTTC
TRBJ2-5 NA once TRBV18 CASSREETQYF TGTGCCAGCTCACGCGAAGAGACCCAGTACTTC
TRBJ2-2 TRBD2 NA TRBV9 CASSVTSGISRTGELFF TGTGCCAGCAGCGTTACTAGCGGGATATCAAGGACCGGGGAGCTGTTTTTT
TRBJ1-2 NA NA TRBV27 CASRPPGFSNYGYTF TGTGCCAGCCGCCCCCCAGGGTTTTCTAACTATGGCTACACCTTC
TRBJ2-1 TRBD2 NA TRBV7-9 CASSQGLGNEQFF TGTGCCAGCAGCCAGGGACTAGGCAATGAGCAGTTCTTC
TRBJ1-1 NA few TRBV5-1 CASSLSVFSAEAFF TGCGCCAGCAGCTTGTCAGTGTTTTCGGCTGAAGCTTTCTTT
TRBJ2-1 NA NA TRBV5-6 CASSWRVEQFF TGTGCCAGCAGCTGGCGGGTAGAGCAGTTCTTC
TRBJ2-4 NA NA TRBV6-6 CASGEGAKNIQYF TGTGCCAGCGGCGAAGGGGCCAAAAACATTCAGTACTTC
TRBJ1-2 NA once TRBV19 CASSIGINVAGYTF TGTGCCAGTAGTATTGGCATAAACGTGGCTGGCTACACCTTC
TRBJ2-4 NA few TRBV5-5 CASSSSLGIQYF TGTGCCAGCAGCTCGTCCTTGGGCATTCAGTACTTC
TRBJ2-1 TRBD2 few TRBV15 CATSRDPGLAGGDNEQFF TGTGCCACCAGCAGAGACCCGGGACTAGCGGGGGGGGACAATGAGCAGTTCTTC
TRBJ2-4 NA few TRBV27 CASSFSVKNIQYF TGTGCCAGCAGCTTCTCTGTCAAAAACATTCAGTACTTC
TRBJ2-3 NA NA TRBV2 CATLLRGLTDTQYF TGTGCCACCCTCCTCCGGGGCCTAACAGATACGCAGTATTTT
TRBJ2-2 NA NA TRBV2 CASSRRGNTGELFF TGTGCCAGCAGCCGACGGGGGAACACCGGGGAGCTGTTTTTT
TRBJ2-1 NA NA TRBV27 CASKPGMGNEQFF TGTGCCAGCAAGCCGGGAATGGGAAATGAGCAGTTCTTC
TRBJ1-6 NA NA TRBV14 CASSQEGTAYNSPLHF TGTGCCAGCAGCCAAGAAGGAACAGCATATAATTCACCCCTCCACTTT
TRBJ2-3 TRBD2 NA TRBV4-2 CASSKSGGADTDTQYF TGTGCCAGCAGTAAAAGCGGGGGGGCCGACACAGATACGCAGTATTTT
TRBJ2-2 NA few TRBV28 CASSLWSGELFF TGTGCCAGCAGTTTATGGTCCGGGGAGCTGTTTTTT
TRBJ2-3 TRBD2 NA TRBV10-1 CASSATSGGPTDTQYF TGCGCCAGCAGTGCAACTAGCGGGGGCCCCACAGATACGCAGTATTTT
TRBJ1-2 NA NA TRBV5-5 CASSLDPFYGYTF TGTGCCAGCAGCTTGGATCCCTTCTATGGCTACACCTTC
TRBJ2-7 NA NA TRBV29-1 CSVGGRVGGEQYF TGCAGCGTTGGGGGTAGGGTCGGAGGCGAGCAGTACTTC
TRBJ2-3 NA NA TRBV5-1 CASSLDPARTTDTQYF TGCGCCAGCAGCTTGGACCCAGCAAGGACCACAGATACGCAGTATTTT
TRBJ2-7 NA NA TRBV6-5 CASSYAVRGIVGQYF TGTGCCAGCAGTTACGCCGTGCGGGGTATCGTAGGGCAGTACTTC
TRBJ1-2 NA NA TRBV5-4 CASSLLGAGGYGYTF TGTGCCAGCAGCTTGCTCGGGGCAGGCGGCTATGGCTACACCTTC
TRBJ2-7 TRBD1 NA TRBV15 CATCRDSQTYEQYF TGTGCCACCTGCAGGGACAGCCAAACCTACGAGCAGTACTTC
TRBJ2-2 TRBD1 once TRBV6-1 CASSFNRGTGELFF TGTGCCAGCAGTTTTAACAGGGGAACCGGGGAGCTATTTTTT
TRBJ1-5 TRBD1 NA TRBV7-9 CASSLEGAGNQPQHF TGTGCCAGCAGCTTGGAGGGGGCAGGGAATCAGCCCCAGCATTTT
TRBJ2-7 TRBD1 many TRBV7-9 CASSFLGQQTYEQYF TGTGCCAGCAGCTTTTTGGGACAGCAGACCTACGAGCAGTACTTC
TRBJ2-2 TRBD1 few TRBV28 CASSSRQGRPGELFF TGTGCCAGCAGTTCTAGACAGGGGAGGCCCGGGGAGCTGTTTTTT
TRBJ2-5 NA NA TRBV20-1 CTRQETQYF TGCACTCGACAAGAGACCCAGTACTTC
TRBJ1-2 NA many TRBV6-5 CASSYIPGTGPYTF TGTGCCAGCAGTTACATCCCGGGCACGGGCCCCTACACCTTC
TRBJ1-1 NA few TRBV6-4 CASFFDGEAFF TGTGCCAGCTTCTTCGACGGAGAAGCTTTCTTT
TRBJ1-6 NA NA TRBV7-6 CASSQGSRPDSPLHF TGTGCCAGCAGCCAGGGGTCCAGGCCTGATTCACCCCTCCACTTT
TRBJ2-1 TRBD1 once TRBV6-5 CASSWTPGQGAHEQFF TGTGCCAGCAGTTGGACTCCGGGACAGGGGGCTCATGAGCAGTTCTTC
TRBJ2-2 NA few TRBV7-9 CASSFWPGELFF TGTGCCAGCAGCTTTTGGCCCGGGGAGCTGTTTTTT
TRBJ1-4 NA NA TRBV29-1 CSVQANEKLFF TGCAGCGTCCAGGCAAATGAAAAACTGTTTTTT
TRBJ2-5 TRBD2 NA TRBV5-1 CASSLRTSGGIQETQYF TGCGCCAGCAGCTTGAGGACTAGCGGGGGGATTCAAGAGACCCAGTACTTC
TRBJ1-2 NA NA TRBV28 CATVTQHYGYTF TGTGCCACGGTAACCCAGCACTATGGCTACACCTTC
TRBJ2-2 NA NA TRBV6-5 CASNFGINTGELFF TGTGCCAGCAACTTTGGGATAAACACCGGGGAGCTGTTTTTT
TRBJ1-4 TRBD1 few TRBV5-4 CASSPGQGREKLFF TGTGCCAGCAGCCCGGGACAGGGAAGGGAAAAACTGTTTTTT
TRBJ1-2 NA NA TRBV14 CASSQGSSYYGYTF TGTGCCAGCAGCCAAGGGAGTAGTTACTATGGCTACACCTTC
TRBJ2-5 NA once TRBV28 CASSSKQGRSETQYF TGTGCCAGCAGCTCGAAGCAGGGGAGGAGTGAGACCCAGTACTTC
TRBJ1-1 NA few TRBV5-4 CASSPVGQRSSSEAFF TGTGCCAGCAGCCCCGTTGGTCAGCGGTCGAGCTCTGAAGCTTTCTTT
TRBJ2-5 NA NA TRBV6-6 CASTQVQETQYF TGTGCCAGCACCCAGGTTCAAGAGACCCAGTACTTC
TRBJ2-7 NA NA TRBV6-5 CASSYVRGSYEQYF TGTGCCAGCAGTTACGTGCGCGGCTCCTACGAGCAGTACTTC
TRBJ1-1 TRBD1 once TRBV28 CASSSTGEGGAFF TGTGCCAGCAGTTCCACAGGGGAAGGGGGAGCTTTCTTT
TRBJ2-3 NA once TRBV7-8 CASSLEGVTDTQYF TGTGCCAGCAGCTTAGAGGGAGTCACAGATACGCAGTATTTT
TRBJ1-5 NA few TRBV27 CASQRQGASSNQPQHF TGTGCCAGCCAGAGACAAGGGGCTAGTAGCAATCAGCCCCAGCATTTT
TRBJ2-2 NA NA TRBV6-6 CASSYEGPYTGELFF TGTGCCAGCAGTTATGAGGGGCCCTACACCGGGGAGCTGTTTTTT
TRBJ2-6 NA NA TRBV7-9 CASSLVGGSGANVLTF TGTGCCAGCAGCTTAGTAGGAGGCTCTGGGGCCAACGTCCTGACTTTC
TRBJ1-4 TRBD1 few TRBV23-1 CASSQGDREGVTNEKLFF TGCGCCAGCAGTCAGGGGGACAGGGAAGGAGTAACTAATGAAAAACTGTTTTTT
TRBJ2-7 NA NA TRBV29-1 CSVLESSYEQYF TGCAGCGTGCTCGAGAGCTCCTACGAGCAGTACTTC
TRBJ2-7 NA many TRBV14 CASSQAVGAQYF TGTGCCAGCAGCCAAGCCGTCGGGGCCCAGTACTTC
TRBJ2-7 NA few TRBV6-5 CASGGYYEQYF TGTGCCAGCGGCGGATACTACGAGCAGTACTTC